This TCR beta chain was observed in a study of cytotoxic CD8 clonotypes in ibrutinib-treated CLL. As for the study in general: Of the patients, about 12 were relapsed/refractory, about 16 treatment-naive and 17 to 18 IGHV unmutated. Study-wide points: Clonality increased with ibrutinib response but returned toward baseline at progression.

Regarding this clone: Its antigen is currently unknown.

This CDR3 region has 15 residues. Germline V CDR1 and CDR2: MNHNY, SVGAGI (reference sequence). The germline V and J ends were trimmed by 6 bases and 11 bases, with 25 bases remaining between them. Measured with immunoSEQ multiplex PCR; TCRdb has only the in-frame clones, and not every one. The data hold roughly 220,000 clones, with about 75% observed a single time. The chain has TRBV6-6 and TRBJ1-1; tentative D call: TRBD1 (5 bases). This TCR was sampled from a human donor with chronic lymphocytic leukemia. The input for sequencing was PBMCs, taken after 12 months of ibrutinib treatment. CDR3 sequence reads: CASRIGGGGLGEAFF. Written as DNA, the CDR3 is TGTGCCAGCAGGATCGGGGGGGGAGGATTAGGTGAGGCTTTCTTT.